The TCR beta chain under discussion was sequenced for a study of Graves' ophthalmopathy and Graves' hyperthyroidism. Study-level results: Blood contained most expanded thyroid clonotypes exceeding 0.001 frequency.

RNA transcripts were the template, and TCR beta CDR3 regions were amplified from them. The first-round RT-PCR employed HTBI primers together with the Qiagen OneStep RT-PCR kit. A multiplex PCR was then performed as the second round. Using its own MiXCR run on the multiplex PCR reads, TCRdb lists one record per CDR3 protein. Here the sample spans over a million distinct CDR3 sequences, 35% to 45% being singletons. In regard to this clonotype: Its target is not known.

Sequenced: peripheral blood or thyroid tissue (not recorded which). This TCR was recovered from an adult man with Graves' hyperthyroidism.

The DNA for the CDR3 is TGTGCCAGCACTGACAGGGGTGACCAAGAGACCCAGTACTTC. Amino acids: CASTDRGDQETQYF. This chain uses TRBV25-1 with TRBJ2-5; 8 bases fit TRBD1. CDR3 length: 14 residues. The V gene's germline CDR1 is MGHDK and CDR2 SYGVNS. V lost 7 bases and J lost 0; bases outside the gene matches: 4.